Included here is one TCR beta chain sequence, with context. This clonotype was counted a few times. Its antigen is unknown. No base quality values were provided; no much bigger clone lies one nucleotide off. This was a case-control study nested in a cohort of healthcare workers in London, UK, who had nasopharyngeal swab PCR tests and blood samples taken every week. Healthcare workers were enrolled in the week of the UK lockdown, from 23 to 31 March 2020, and were followed every week for up to roughly 16 weeks. These data belong to a study of early T cells in non-severe SARS-CoV-2 infection (dated by TCRdb to the early 2020s). General notes on the study: Bulk RNA from unsorted whole blood was used for TCR sequencing, so alpha and beta chains could not be paired. The full study reports these points: VDJdb matching was skewed toward anti-spike CD8 responses, so virus-specific expansions were likely underestimated and private and CD4 specificities were missed.

The library was made by 5' RACE. Sequencing instrument: NextSeq 500. The TCR library protocol attached unique molecular identifiers to individual cDNA molecules to correct for sequencing error and PCR bias. Sequencing covered both TCR alpha and beta chains, and within each sample the abundances of alpha and beta sequences were tightly co-correlated. The original methods were these. Decombinator V4 was used to annotate TCR sequences for V gene, J gene and CDR3. Expanded TCRs were defined as changing significantly between any two time points under a Poisson model with p below 0.0001. TCR abundances were normalised to the total number of TCRs sequenced in each sample and reported as counts per million. VDJdb, accessed 1 November 2021, was searched for CMV, EBV and SARS-CoV-2 annotated TCRs, with TCRs annotated for multiple antigens excluded. The public reads were reprocessed in TCRdb via fastp at Q25 and MiXCR, keeping in-frame beta chains. Each entry is one CDR3 protein sequence, shown with its most common DNA and genes. V and J calls and clone size were set by TCRdb, not the authors. This sample lists tens of thousands of distinct CDR3 sequences; roughly 15% were detected once. Approximately 0.5% of the sample comes from the top ten.

The sample consisted of whole blood. The TCR comes from an adult who was a healthcare worker with PCR-confirmed SARS-CoV-2 infection or an uninfected control (not recorded which).

The CDR3 protein sequence reads: CASYSGQENYGYTF. The DNA sequence is TGCGCCAGCTATTCGGGACAGGAGAACTATGGCTACACCTTC. Rearrangement joined TRBV5-1 to TRBJ1-2, and 8 junction bases match TRBD1. The germline V gene yields SGHRS for CDR1 and YFSETQ for CDR2. The CDR3 starts with the cysteine, ends with the phenylalanine, and has 14 residues. Only the CDR3 region is kept as DNA, spanning 42 bases read in frame from base 1. Trimming takes 7 bases off V and 2 bases off J; junction bases not matched to a gene: 7.